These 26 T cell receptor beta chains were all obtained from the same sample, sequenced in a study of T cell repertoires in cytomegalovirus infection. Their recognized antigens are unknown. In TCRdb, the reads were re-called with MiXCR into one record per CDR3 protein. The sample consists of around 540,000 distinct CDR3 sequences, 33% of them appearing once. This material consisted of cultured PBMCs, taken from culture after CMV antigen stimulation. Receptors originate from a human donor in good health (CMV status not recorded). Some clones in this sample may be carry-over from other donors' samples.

The CDR3 sequence is CASSLSEDSNYGYTF. The CDR3 DNA sequence: TGTGCCAGCAGCTTGTCCGAGGACAGTAACTATGGCTACACCTTC. V is TRBV11-2 and J is TRBJ1-2; maybe TRBD1 (6 bases). This CDR3 has 15 amino acids. Trimming took 3 bases from V and 1 from J, leaving 12 bases between them. The germline gives CDR1 SGHAT, CDR2 FQNNGV.

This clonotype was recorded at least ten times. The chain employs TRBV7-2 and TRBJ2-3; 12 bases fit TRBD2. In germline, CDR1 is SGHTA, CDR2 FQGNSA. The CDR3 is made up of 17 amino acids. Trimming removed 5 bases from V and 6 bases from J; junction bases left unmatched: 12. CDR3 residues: CASSLGLAGLSGDTQYF. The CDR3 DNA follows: TGTGCCAGCAGCCTCGGACTAGCGGGACTTTCCGGGGATACGCAGTATTTT.

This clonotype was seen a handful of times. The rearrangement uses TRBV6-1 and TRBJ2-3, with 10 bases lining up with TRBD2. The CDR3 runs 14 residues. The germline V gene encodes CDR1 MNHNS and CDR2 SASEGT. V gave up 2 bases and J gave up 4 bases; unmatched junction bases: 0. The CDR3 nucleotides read TGTGCCAGCAGTGAACTAGCGGGAGCAGATACGCAGTATTTT. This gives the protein CASSELAGADTQYF.

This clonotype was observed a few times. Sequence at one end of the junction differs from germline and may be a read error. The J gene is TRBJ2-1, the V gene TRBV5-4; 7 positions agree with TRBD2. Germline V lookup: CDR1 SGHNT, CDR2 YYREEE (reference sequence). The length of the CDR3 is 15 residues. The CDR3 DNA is TGTGCCAGCAGCCCTGTGGGGGTAAGGCGGGAGTCCTTACTCTTC. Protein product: CASSPVGVRRESLLF.

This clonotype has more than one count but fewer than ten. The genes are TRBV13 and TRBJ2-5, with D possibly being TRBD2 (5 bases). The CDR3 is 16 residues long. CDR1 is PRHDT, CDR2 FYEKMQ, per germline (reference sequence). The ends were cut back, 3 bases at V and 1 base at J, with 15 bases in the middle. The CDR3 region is CASSLTTADSQETQYF. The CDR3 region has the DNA TGTGCCAGCAGCTTGACAACCGCGGACTCCCAAGAGACCCAGTACTTC.

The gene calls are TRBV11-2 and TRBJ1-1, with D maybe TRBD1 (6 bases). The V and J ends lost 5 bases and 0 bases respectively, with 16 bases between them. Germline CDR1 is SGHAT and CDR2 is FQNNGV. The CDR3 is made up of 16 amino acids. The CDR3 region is CASSSRQGILNTEAFF. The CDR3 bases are TGTGCCAGCAGCAGCCGTCAGGGGATCTTGAACACTGAAGCTTTCTTT. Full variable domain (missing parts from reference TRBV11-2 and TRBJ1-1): EAGVAQSPRYKIIEKRQSVAFWCNPISGHATLYWYQQILGQGPKLLIQFQNNGVVDDSQLPKDRFSAERLKGVDSTLKIQPAKLEDSAVYLCASSSRQGILNTEAFFGQGTRLTVV.

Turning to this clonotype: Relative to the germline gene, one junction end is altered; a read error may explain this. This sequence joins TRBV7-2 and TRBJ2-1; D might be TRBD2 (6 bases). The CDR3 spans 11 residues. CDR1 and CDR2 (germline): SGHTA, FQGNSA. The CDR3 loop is CASSYRDSPNF. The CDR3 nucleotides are TGTGCCAGCAGCTACCGGGACTCTCCTAACTTC.

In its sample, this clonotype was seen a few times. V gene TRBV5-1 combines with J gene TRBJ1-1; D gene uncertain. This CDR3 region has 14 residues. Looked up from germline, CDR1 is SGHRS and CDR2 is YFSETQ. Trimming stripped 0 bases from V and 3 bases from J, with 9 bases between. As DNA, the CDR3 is TGCGCCAGCAGCTTGGGGAACGGTGACACTGAAGCTTTCTTT. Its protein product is CASSLGNGDTEAFF.

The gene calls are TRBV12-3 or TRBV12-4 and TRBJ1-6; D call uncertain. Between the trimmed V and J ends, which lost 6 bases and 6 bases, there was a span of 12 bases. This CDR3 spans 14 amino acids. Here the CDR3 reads CASRTGRRNSPLHF. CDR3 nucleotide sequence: TGTGCCAGCAGGACGGGCCGGCGTAATTCACCCCTCCACTTT.

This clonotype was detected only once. The CDR3: CATSDFSDRGSYEQYV. As DNA, the CDR3 is TGTGCCACCAGTGATTTTTCCGACAGGGGCTCCTACGAGCAGTACGTC. The chain is built from TRBV24-1 and TRBJ2-7, with 8 bases lining up with TRBD1. The CDR3 spans 16 residues. The V segment lost 1 base and the J segment 0 bases; nucleotides outside the gene matches: 4. CDR1 and CDR2 (germline): KGHDR, SFDVKD.

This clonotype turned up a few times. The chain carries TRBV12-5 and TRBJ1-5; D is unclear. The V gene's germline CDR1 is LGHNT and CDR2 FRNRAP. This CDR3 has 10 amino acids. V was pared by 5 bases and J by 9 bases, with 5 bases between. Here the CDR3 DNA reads TGTGCTAGTGGTCCCGGGCCCCAGCATTTT. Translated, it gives CASGPGPQHF.

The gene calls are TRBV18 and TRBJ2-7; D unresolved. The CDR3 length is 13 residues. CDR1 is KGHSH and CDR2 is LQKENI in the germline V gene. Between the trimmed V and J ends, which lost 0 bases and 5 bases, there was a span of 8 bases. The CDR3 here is CASSPPTINEQYF. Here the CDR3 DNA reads TGTGCCAGCTCACCACCGACGATCAACGAGCAGTACTTC. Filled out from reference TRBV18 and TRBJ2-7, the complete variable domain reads NAGVMQNPRHLVRRRGQEARLRCSPMKGHSHVYWYRQLPEEGLKFMVYLQKENIIDESGMPKERFSAEFPKEGPSILRIQQVVRGDSAAYFCASSPPTINEQYFGPGTRLTVT.

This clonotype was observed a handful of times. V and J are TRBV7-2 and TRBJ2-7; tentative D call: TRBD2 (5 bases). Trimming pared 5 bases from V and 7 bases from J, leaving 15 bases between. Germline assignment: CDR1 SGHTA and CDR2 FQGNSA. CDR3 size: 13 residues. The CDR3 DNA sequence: TGTGCCAGCAGCCCTCCCGACCGGGATGAGCAGTACTTC. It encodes CASSPPDRDEQYF. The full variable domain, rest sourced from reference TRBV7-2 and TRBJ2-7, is GAGVSQSPSNKVTEKGKDVELRCDPISGHTALYWYRQSLGQGLEFLIYFQGNSAPDKSGLPSDRFSAERTGGSVSTLTIQRTQQEDSAVYLCASSPPDRDEQYFGPGTRLTVT.

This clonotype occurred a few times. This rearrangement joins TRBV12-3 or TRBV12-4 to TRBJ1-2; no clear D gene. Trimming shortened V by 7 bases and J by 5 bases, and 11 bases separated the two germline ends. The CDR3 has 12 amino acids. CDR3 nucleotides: TGTGCCAGCAAAGATAGGGAATATGGCTACACCTTC. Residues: CASKDREYGYTF.

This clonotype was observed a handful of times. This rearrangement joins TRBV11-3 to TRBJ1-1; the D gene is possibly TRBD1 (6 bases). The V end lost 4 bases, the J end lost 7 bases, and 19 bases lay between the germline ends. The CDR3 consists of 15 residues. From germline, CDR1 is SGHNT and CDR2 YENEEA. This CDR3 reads CASSSGGLRDIEAFF. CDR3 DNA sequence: TGTGCCAGCAGCTCCGGGGGCCTAAGGGACATTGAAGCTTTCTTT. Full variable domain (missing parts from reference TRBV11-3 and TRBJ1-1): EAGVVQSPRYKIIEKKQPVAFWCNPISGHNTLYWYLQNLGQGPELLIRYENEEAVDDSQLPKDRFSAERLKGVDSTLKIQPAELGDSAVYLCASSSGGLRDIEAFFGQGTRLTVV.

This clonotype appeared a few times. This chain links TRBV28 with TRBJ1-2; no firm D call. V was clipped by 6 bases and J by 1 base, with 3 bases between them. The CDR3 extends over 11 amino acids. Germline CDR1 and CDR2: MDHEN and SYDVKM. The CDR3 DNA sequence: TGTGCCAGCAGCTATAACTATGGCTACACCTTC. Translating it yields CASSYNYGYTF.

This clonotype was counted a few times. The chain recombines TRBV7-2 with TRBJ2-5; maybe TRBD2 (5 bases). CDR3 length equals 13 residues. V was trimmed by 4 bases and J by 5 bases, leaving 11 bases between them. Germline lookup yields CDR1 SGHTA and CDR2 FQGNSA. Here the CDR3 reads CASSYAREETQYF. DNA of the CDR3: TGTGCCAGCAGCTACGCGAGGGAGGAGACCCAGTACTTC.

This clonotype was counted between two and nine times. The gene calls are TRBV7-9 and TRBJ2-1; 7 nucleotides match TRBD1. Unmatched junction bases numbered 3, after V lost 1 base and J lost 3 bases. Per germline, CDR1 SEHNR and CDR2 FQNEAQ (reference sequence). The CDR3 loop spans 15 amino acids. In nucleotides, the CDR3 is TGTGCCAGCAGCTTAGGGACAGGTGTCTACAATGAGCAGTTCTTC. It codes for CASSLGTGVYNEQFF.

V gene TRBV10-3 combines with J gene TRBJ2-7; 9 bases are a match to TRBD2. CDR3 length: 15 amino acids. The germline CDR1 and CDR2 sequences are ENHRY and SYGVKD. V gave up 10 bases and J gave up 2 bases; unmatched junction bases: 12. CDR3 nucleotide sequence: TGTGCCACCCGGCCGCGGACTAGCGAGACCTACGAGCAGTACGTC. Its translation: CATRPRTSETYEQYV.

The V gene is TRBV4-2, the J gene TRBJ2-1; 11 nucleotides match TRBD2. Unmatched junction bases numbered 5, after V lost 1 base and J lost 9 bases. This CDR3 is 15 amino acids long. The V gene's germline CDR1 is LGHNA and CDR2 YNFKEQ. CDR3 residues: CASSQALAGGSEQFF. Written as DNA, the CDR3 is TGTGCCAGCAGCCAAGCCCTAGCGGGAGGAAGTGAGCAGTTCTTC.

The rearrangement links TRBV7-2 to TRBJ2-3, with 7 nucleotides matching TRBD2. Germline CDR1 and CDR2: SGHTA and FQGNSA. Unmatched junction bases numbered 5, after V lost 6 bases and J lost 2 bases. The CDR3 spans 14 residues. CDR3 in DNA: TGTGCCAGCAGGCGGAGCGGGACCACAGATACGCAGTATTTT. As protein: CASRRSGTTDTQYF. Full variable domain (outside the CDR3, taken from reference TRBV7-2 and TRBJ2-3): GAGVSQSPSNKVTEKGKDVELRCDPISGHTALYWYRQSLGQGLEFLIYFQGNSAPDKSGLPSDRFSAERTGGSVSTLTIQRTQQEDSAVYLCASRRSGTTDTQYFGPGTRLTVL.

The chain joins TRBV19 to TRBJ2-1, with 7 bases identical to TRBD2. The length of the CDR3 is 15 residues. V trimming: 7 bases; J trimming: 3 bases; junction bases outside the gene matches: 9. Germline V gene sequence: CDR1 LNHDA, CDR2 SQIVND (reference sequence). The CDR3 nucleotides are TGTGCCAGTACCCCTTGGCTAGCGGACTACAATGAGCAGTTCTTC. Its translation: CASTPWLADYNEQFF.

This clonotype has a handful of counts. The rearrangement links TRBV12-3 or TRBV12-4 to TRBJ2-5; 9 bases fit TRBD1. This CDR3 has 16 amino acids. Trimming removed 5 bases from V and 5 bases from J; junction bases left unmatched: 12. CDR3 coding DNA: TGTGCCAGCAGTCCAATCTTTACAGGGGGCGGGGAGACCCAGTACTTC. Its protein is CASSPIFTGGGETQYF.

DNA for the CDR3: TGTGCCAGTAGTATTGAACCCACTCGGATTGGTAGAGAGCAGTTCTTC. Translating it yields CASSIEPTRIGREQFF. The V gene is TRBV19, the J gene TRBJ2-1; D not resolved. In germline, CDR1 is LNHDA, CDR2 SQIVND (reference sequence). V was cut by 3 bases and J by 10 bases, with 22 bases left in between. This CDR3 spans 16 amino acids.

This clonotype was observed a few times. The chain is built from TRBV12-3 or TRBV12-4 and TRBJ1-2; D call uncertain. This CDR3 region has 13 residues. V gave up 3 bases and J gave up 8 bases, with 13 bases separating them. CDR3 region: CASSFNVDRGYTF. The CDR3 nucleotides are TGTGCCAGCAGTTTTAACGTAGATAGAGGCTACACCTTC.

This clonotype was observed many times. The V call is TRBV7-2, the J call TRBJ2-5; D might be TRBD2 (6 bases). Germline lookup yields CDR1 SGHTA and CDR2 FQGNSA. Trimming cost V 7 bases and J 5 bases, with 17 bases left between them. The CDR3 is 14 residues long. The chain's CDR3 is CASTPGTQAETQYF. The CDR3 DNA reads TGTGCCAGCACCCCCGGGACTCAAGCGGAGACCCAGTACTTC.